Presented here are 23 T cell receptor beta chains from one specimen sequenced in a study of cytomegalovirus exposure and HLA in healthy donors. In the PCR, 60 Vbeta and 13 Jbeta primers were used. This table comes from immunoSEQ multiplex PCR, and its TCRdb copy is limited to in-frame clones, with some not included. The sample carries approximately 190,000 clones, about four fifths recorded once. Sequenced sample: PBMCs. The receptors derive from a woman in her twenties or thirties in good health and CMV-seropositive.

The rearrangement uses TRBV7-6 and TRBJ2-2; D is unresolved. The V end lost 0 bases, the J end lost 6 bases, and 5 bases lay between the germline ends. The CDR3 spans 13 residues. Germline CDR1 is SGHVS and CDR2 is FNYEAQ. As DNA, the CDR3 is TGTGCCAGCAGCTTAGCCCCGGCCGGGGAGCTGTTTTTT. It specifies CASSLAPAGELFF.

This clone was seen a few times. Sequence at one end of the junction differs from germline and may be a read error. V usage is TRBV5-4 and J usage is TRBJ2-1, with a possible D match to TRBD2 (6 bases). The CDR3 consists of 12 residues. Germline CDR1 and CDR2: SGHNT and YYREEE (reference sequence). Here the CDR3 reads CASSDLGTRRIF. The CDR3 DNA sequence: TGTGCCAGCAGCGACCTCGGGACTCGGAGAATCTTC.

The V gene is TRBV10-3, the J gene TRBJ2-3; unclear D gene. The V gene's germline CDR1 is ENHRY and CDR2 SYGVKD. CDR3 length equals 16 residues. The germline V and J ends were trimmed by 0 bases and 4 bases, with 14 bases remaining between them. The DNA for the CDR3 is TGTGCCATCAGTGAGTCTTTAGCATTTGATGCAGATACGCAGTATTTT. Translating it yields CAISESLAFDADTQYF.

This clone has just one count. The J gene is TRBJ2-7, the V gene TRBV27; 7 bases are a match to TRBD1. Germline V gene lookup returns CDR1 MNHEY and CDR2 SMNVEV (reference sequence). The CDR3 is made up of 14 amino acids. Losses at the gene ends were 3 bases for V and 1 base for J; bases not matched to a gene: 3. The CDR3 DNA is TGTGCCAGCAGTTTGGGGACAGAGTCCTACGAGCAGTACTTC. Protein product: CASSLGTESYEQYF.

V is TRBV6-5 and J is TRBJ1-1; D uncertain. The CDR3 has 15 amino acids. Germline CDR1 MNHEY, CDR2 SVGAGI. V dropped 2 bases and J dropped 0 bases, with 10 bases sitting between them. The CDR3 region is CASSYDGDLNTEAFF. The CDR3 region has the DNA TGTGCCAGCAGTTACGATGGAGACTTGAACACTGAAGCTTTCTTT.

The chain has TRBV5-6 and TRBJ1-2; 7 bases line up with TRBD1. The CDR3 spans 15 residues. After removal of 2 bases from V and 5 bases from J, the junction contained 9 bases not matched to a gene. The germline V gene has CDR1 SGHDT and CDR2 YYEEEE. The CDR3 region is CASSLGTEGMYGYTF. The DNA of the CDR3 is TGTGCCAGCAGCTTAGGGACAGAAGGAATGTATGGCTACACCTTC.

This chain connects TRBV19 to TRBJ2-6; 9 bases agree with TRBD2. The CDR3 runs 19 residues. Germline-derived CDR1 and CDR2 are LNHDA and SQIVND (reference sequence). With 5 bases clipped from V and 0 bases from J, the junction kept 11 bases outside the gene matches. For the CDR3, the DNA is TGTGCCAGTAGTGTTCCCTTAGCGGGAGCCCTCTCTGGGGCCAACGTCCTGACTTTC. It encodes CASSVPLAGALSGANVLTF. Based on the CDR3 plus reference TRBV19 and TRBJ2-6, the full variable domain is DGGITQSPKYLFRKEGQNVTLSCEQNLNHDAMYWYRQDPGQGLRLIYYSQIVNDFQKGDIAEGYSVSREKKESFPLTVTSAQKNPTAFYLCASSVPLAGALSGANVLTFGAGSRLTVL.

The DNA for the CDR3 is TGTGCCACCAGCAGAGGAGTTAGCGGGGGGTCCTACGAGCAGTACTTC. Protein sequence: CATSRGVSGGSYEQYF. The genes are TRBV15 and TRBJ2-7; 10 nucleotides agree with TRBD2. V was clipped by 1 base and J by 1 base; unmatched bases: 4. CDR3 length: 16 amino acids. The germline CDR1 and CDR2 sequences are LNHNV and YYDKDF (reference sequence).

This chain joins TRBV6-1 and TRBJ2-1; TRBD2 matches at 12 bases. V gave up 0 bases and J gave up 4 bases; unmatched junction bases: 4. The CDR3 sequence is 17 residues long. The germline CDR1 and CDR2 sequences are MNHNS and SASEGT. CDR3: CASSEASSGGVYNEQFF. The CDR3 region has the DNA TGTGCCAGCAGTGAAGCTTCTAGCGGGGGGGTGTACAATGAGCAGTTCTTC.

The rearrangement links TRBV11-2 to TRBJ2-7; 7 bases map to TRBD2. CDR1 is SGHAT and CDR2 is FQNNGV in the germline V gene. CDR3 length: 15 amino acids. V lost 3 bases and J lost 5; bases outside the gene matches: 10. CDR3 bases: TGTGCCAGCAGCTTGGGAGGGGATCCTGCCGACGAGCAGTACTTC. Translating gives CASSLGGDPADEQYF.

This chain joins TRBV4-2 and TRBJ1-5, with no clear D. Germline CDR1 LGHNA, CDR2 YNFKEQ. This CDR3 contains 14 residues. Trimming shortened V by 0 bases and J by 0 bases, and 3 bases separated the two germline ends. The CDR3 region has the DNA TGTGCCAGCAGCCAAGACAGTAGCAATCAGCCCCAGCATTTT. As protein: CASSQDSSNQPQHF.

The chain carries TRBV30 and TRBJ1-6, with D possibly TRBD1 on 6 matching bases. This CDR3 has 18 residues. Germline CDR1 GTSNPN, CDR2 SVGIG (reference sequence). V was pared by 4 bases and J by 2 bases, with 21 bases between. The CDR3 DNA sequence: TGTGCCTGGATCGCGCACAGGGCCTTTAACCCCTATAATTCACCCCTCCACTTT. Protein product: CAWIAHRAFNPYNSPLHF.

This chain links TRBV6-1 with TRBJ2-2; D not certain. The V gene lost 5 bases and the J gene lost 3 bases, with 13 bases spanning the gap. The CDR3 loop spans 15 amino acids. CDR1 and CDR2 (germline): MNHNS, SASEGT. CDR3: CASSSEVYDTGELFF. The CDR3 coding sequence is TGTGCCAGCAGTTCTGAGGTATACGACACCGGGGAGCTGTTTTTT.

The V and J genes are TRBV5-1 and TRBJ1-4, with 7 bases fitting TRBD1. V shed 2 bases, J shed 3 bases, and the junction held 7 bases outside the gene matches. Germline V gene lookup returns CDR1 SGHRS and CDR2 YFSETQ. The CDR3 spans 16 residues. In DNA form, the CDR3 reads TGCGCCAGCAGCTTCATGACAGGGACAGCTAATGAAAAACTGTTTTTT. Translating it yields CASSFMTGTANEKLFF.

The gene calls are TRBV28 and TRBJ2-7; 7 bases match TRBD1. V shed 1 base and J 5 bases; nucleotides not matched to a gene: 8. The CDR3 has 15 amino acids. CDR1 and CDR2 (germline): MDHEN, SYDVKM. The CDR3 sequence: CASSLFDRELNEQYF. The CDR3 DNA follows: TGTGCCAGCAGTTTATTCGACAGGGAGCTCAACGAGCAGTACTTC.

The gene calls are TRBV4-2 and TRBJ2-7; D gene uncertain. The CDR3 runs to 14 residues. Between the trimmed V and J ends, which lost 4 bases and 3 bases, there was a span of 13 bases. In germline, CDR1 is LGHNA, CDR2 YNFKEQ. The DNA for the CDR3 is TGTGCCAGCAGCCCCCCTGACCGGAGCTACGAGCAGTACTTC. This encodes CASSPPDRSYEQYF.

The chain carries TRBV6-1 and TRBJ2-1; 10 bases are shared with TRBD2. The V gene end was trimmed by 4 bases and the J gene end by 6 bases; junction bases not matched to a gene: 6. This CDR3 has 15 amino acids. Germline lookup yields CDR1 MNHNS and CDR2 SASEGT. CDR3 coding DNA: TGTGCCAGCAGTGTCGAGCGGGGGGGCCCCAATGAGCAGTTCTTC. This sequence encodes CASSVERGGPNEQFF.

The chain uses TRBV6-1 and TRBJ2-7; tentatively, D is TRBD2 (6 bases). V lost 4 bases and J lost 2, with 12 bases in between. CDR1 is MNHNS, CDR2 SASEGT, per germline. CDR3 length: 14 amino acids. DNA of the CDR3: TGTGCCAGCAGTGGGGACTCACCTCCCTACGAGCAGTACTTC. Translating gives CASSGDSPPYEQYF.

This chain joins TRBV5-4 and TRBJ2-4; 10 bases agree with TRBD1. With 4 bases clipped from V and 3 bases from J, the junction kept 7 bases outside the gene matches. Germline CDR1 reads SGHNT; CDR2 reads YYREEE (reference sequence). CDR3 length equals 16 residues. The CDR3 here is CASSLGTGEVKNIQYF. The DNA for the CDR3 is TGTGCCAGCAGCCTTGGGACAGGGGAAGTCAAAAACATTCAGTACTTC.

The chain couples TRBV6-1 to TRBJ2-7; the D is unclear. V lost 7 bases to trimming and J lost 6 bases, with 16 bases between them. The germline V gene encodes CDR1 MNHNS and CDR2 SASEGT. The CDR3 has 13 residues. The CDR3 spells CASTQSRNTEQYF. In DNA form, the CDR3 reads TGTGCCAGCACGCAATCGAGAAATACCGAGCAGTACTTC.

This clone was seen more than once but under ten times. An end of the junction differs from the germline gene, which may be a read error. The chain recombines TRBV7-7 with TRBJ1-3; 8 bases line up with TRBD1. The CDR3 totals 14 residues. Germline-derived CDR1 and CDR2 are SSHAT and FNYEAQ (reference sequence). The CDR3 region is CASSPGDRGNTIYF. The CDR3 DNA is TGTGCTAGCAGCCCCGGGGACAGGGGAAACACCATATATTTT.

The chain employs TRBV6-1 and TRBJ1-4; TRBD1 matches 9 bases. The ends lost 8 bases at V and 1 base at J; junction bases unmatched: 5. CDR3 length: 15 amino acids. Germline V gives CDR1 MNHNS, CDR2 SASEGT. Here the CDR3 reads CASRDRAQTNEKLFF. CDR3 bases: TGTGCCAGCCGGGACAGGGCTCAAACTAATGAAAAACTGTTTTTT.

The chain couples TRBV5-1 to TRBJ1-3, with D maybe TRBD1 (5 bases). The ends were cut back, 5 bases at V and 2 bases at J, with 17 bases in the middle. The CDR3 runs 16 residues. Germline V gives CDR1 SGHRS, CDR2 YFSETQ. The DNA for the CDR3 is TGCGCCAGCAGTCGCACATCGACAGATACTGGAAACACCATATATTTT. This encodes CASSRTSTDTGNTIYF.